A selection of T cell receptor beta chains follows, all from one sample in a study of blood T cell repertoires in COVID-19. The assay was immunoSEQ multiplex PCR, and TCRdb's table has in-frame clones only and misses some. The sample consists of approximately 45,000 clones, around 87% of them appearing once. Sequences were obtained from peripheral blood. Source of these receptors: an elderly woman with COVID-19, enrolled during active disease. The CDR3 runs from the conserved cysteine through the conserved F or W.

CDR3: CASSLTPTGGVGSPLHF; J: TRBJ1-6; V: TRBV7-3; length: 17
CDR3: CASSLTGYEQYF; J: TRBJ2-7; V: TRBV7-8; length: 12
CDR3: CSATATGVRNEKLFF; J: TRBJ1-4; V: TRBV29-1; length: 15
CDR3: CATSSRGSGGGRWDTQYF; J: TRBJ2-3; V: TRBV15; length: 18
CDR3: CASSRGQEIPNSPLHF; J: TRBJ1-6; V: TRBV27; length: 16
CDR3: CASRLIYEQYF; J: TRBJ2-7; V: TRBV2; length: 11
CDR3: CATTPLRDRNPYEQYF; J: TRBJ2-7; V: TRBV7-9; length: 16
CDR3: CASSSPGQPIQPQHF; J: TRBJ1-5; V: TRBV27; length: 15
CDR3: CASRGGQGPYNEQFF; J: TRBJ2-1; V: TRBV2; length: 15
CDR3: CASSEAARRLPNEKLFF; J: TRBJ1-4; V: TRBV6-1; length: 17
CDR3: CASSLEGRNSRVAWDTQYF; J: TRBJ2-3; V: TRBV5-5; length: 19
CDR3: CASSSVRNTEAFF; J: TRBJ1-1; V: TRBV6-5; length: 13
CDR3: CATSTDDKAGAYGYTF; J: TRBJ1-2; V: TRBV15; length: 16
CDR3: CASSRQRISGSAYEQYF; J: TRBJ2-7; V: TRBV5-1; length: 17
CDR3: CASSLGALTGEGGYTF; J: TRBJ1-2; V: TRBV7-2; length: 16
CDR3: CASSPDSSRYGYTF; J: TRBJ1-2; V: TRBV7-9; length: 14
CDR3: CASSELGQGYEQYF; J: TRBJ2-7; V: TRBV6-1; length: 14
CDR3: CASTLRAGNQPQHF; J: TRBJ1-5; V: TRBV6-5; length: 14
CDR3: CASSWTESSPLHF; J: TRBJ1-6; V: TRBV28; length: 13
CDR3: CASSWAGGNQPQHF; J: TRBJ1-5; V: TRBV18; length: 14
CDR3: CASSLVGGASGGYEQYF; J: TRBJ2-7; V: TRBV7-6; length: 17
CDR3: CASSFGQGVGDTIYF; J: TRBJ1-3; V: TRBV7-7; length: 15
CDR3: CASSSRTSISSEQYF; J: TRBJ2-7; V: TRBV7-2; length: 15
CDR3: CATSRDRGTVPLNYGYTF; J: TRBJ1-2; V: TRBV15; length: 18
CDR3: CASSSYQETQYF; J: TRBJ2-5; V: TRBV18; length: 12
CDR3: CASSAWTGWGYTF; J: TRBJ1-2; V: TRBV9; length: 13
CDR3: CASSSIRTSGRVHEQYF; J: TRBJ2-7; V: TRBV28; length: 17
CDR3: CASSRTGNTEAFF; J: TRBJ1-1; V: TRBV11-3; length: 13
CDR3: CASRLFDRGPPYEQYF; J: TRBJ2-7; V: TRBV11-2; length: 16
CDR3: CASSLRVLDEQYF; J: TRBJ2-7; V: TRBV7-9; length: 13
CDR3: CASSSSGVTEAFF; J: TRBJ1-1; V: TRBV12-3/TRBV12-4; length: 13
CDR3: CASSALRSASGPTDTQYF; J: TRBJ2-3; V: TRBV3-1/TRBV3-2; length: 18
CDR3: CASSPTASGYNEQFF; J: TRBJ2-1; V: TRBV3-1/TRBV3-2; length: 15
CDR3: CASRNRDNEQFF; J: TRBJ2-1; V: TRBV6-6; length: 12
CDR3: CASSLWQQGETQYF; J: TRBJ2-5; V: TRBV5-1; length: 14
CDR3: CASSPWAGTGNTIYF; J: TRBJ1-3; V: TRBV3-1/TRBV3-2; length: 15
CDR3: CASSTYRELEAFF; J: TRBJ1-1; V: TRBV19; length: 13